Detailed here is one T cell receptor beta chain. The antigen is undetermined. This sample was taken from a study of vaccination effects on CD4 cells after COVID-19. Sequenced by immunoSEQ multiplex PCR; TCRdb stores in-frame clones only, minus some. The sample has about 66,000 clones; roughly 76% are singletons. The ViraFEST assay expanded antigen-specific CD4+ T cells with viral peptide pools before sequencing. Isolation of CD4+ T cells took place after approximately 10 days of culture. Participants completed two doses of the BNT162b2 or mRNA-1273 vaccine. Cultures got half-medium changes with IL-2 on days 3 and 7. The sequenced sample was CD4+ T cells from PBMCs cultured with HCoV-OC43 spike peptides, obtained after COVID-19 vaccination. Subset reported: HCoV-OC43 spike overlapping peptide pool stimulation. The receptor was derived from a human donor who received a COVID-19 vaccine.

Here the CDR3 reads CASSQSVGGYNEQFF. DNA of the CDR3: TGTGCCAGCAGCCAATCGGTAGGGGGTTACAATGAGCAGTTCTTC. This chain joins TRBV3-1 (or the pseudogene TRBV3-2) and TRBJ2-1, with D possibly being TRBD1 (6 bases). V shed 2 bases and J shed 4 bases, with 12 bases lying between them. Germline V gives CDR1 LGHDT, CDR2 YNNKEL (reference sequence). The CDR3 consists of 15 residues.